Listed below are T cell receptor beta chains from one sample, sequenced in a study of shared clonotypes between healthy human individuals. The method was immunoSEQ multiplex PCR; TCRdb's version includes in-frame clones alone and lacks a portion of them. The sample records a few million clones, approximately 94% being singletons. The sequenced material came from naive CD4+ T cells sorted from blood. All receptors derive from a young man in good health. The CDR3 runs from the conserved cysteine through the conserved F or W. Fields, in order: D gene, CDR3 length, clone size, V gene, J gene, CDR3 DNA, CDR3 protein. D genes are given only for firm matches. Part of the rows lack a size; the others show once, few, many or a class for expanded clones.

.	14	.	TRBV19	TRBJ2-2	TGTGCCAGTAACCCCTACAGGGTCGCCGGGGAGCTGTTTTTT	CASNPYRVAGELFF
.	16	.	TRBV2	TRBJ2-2	TGTGCCAGCAGTGTTATAACTTCAAGTATGGCCGGGGAGCTGTTTTTT	CASSVITSSMAGELFF
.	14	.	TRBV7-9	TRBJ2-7	TGTGCCAGCAGCACGCAAGGAGGTCCCTACGAGCAGTACTTC	CASSTQGGPYEQYF
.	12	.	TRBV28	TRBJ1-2	TGTGCCAGCAGTTTCCGGGACTCTGGCTACACCTTC	CASSFRDSGYTF
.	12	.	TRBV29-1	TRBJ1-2	TGCAGCGTTGCGGACAATAACTATGGCTACACCTTC	CSVADNNYGYTF
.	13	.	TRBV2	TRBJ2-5	TGTGCCAGCAGTGAAAACGGGCAAGAGACCCAGTACTTC	CASSENGQETQYF
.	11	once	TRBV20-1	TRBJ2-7	TGCAGTGCTGCCGCGGCCTACGAGCAGTACTTC	CSAAAAYEQYF
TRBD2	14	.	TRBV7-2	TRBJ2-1	TGTGCAAGCCGTCAGCGGGAGTTGTACAATGAGCAGTTCTTC	CASRQRELYNEQFF
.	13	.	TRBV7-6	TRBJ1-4	TGTGCCAGCAGCTTGAGAGCTAATGAAAAACTGTTTTTT	CASSLRANEKLFF
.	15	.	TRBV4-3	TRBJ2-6	TGCGCCAGCAGCCCTCAGGCCTCTGGGGCCAACGTCCTGACTTTC	CASSPQASGANVLTF
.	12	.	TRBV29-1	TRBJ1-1	TGCAGCACCTCACAGATGAACACTGAAGCTTTCTTT	CSTSQMNTEAFF
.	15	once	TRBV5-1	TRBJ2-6	TGCGCCAGCAGCACTACGGGAACTGGGGCCAACGTCCTGACTTTC	CASSTTGTGANVLTF
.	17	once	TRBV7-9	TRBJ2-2	TGTGCCAGCAGCGCCTCCGGTAGGCAGGGGAGAACCGGGGAGCTGTTTTTT	CASSASGRQGRTGELFF
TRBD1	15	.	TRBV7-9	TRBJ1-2	TGTGCCAGCAGCTTAGGTGACAGGGAAGGGACTGGCTACACCTTC	CASSLGDREGTGYTF
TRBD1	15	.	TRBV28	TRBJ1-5	TGTGCCAGCAGTGTCCAGGGGGGTGAAAATCAGCCCCAGCATTTT	CASSVQGGENQPQHF
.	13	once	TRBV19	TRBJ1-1	TGTGCCAGTAGTTCAACCACGAACACTGAAGCTTTCTTT	CASSSTTNTEAFF
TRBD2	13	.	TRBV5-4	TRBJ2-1	TGTGCCAGCAGCTTAGCGGGAAAGGATGAGCAGTTCTTC	CASSLAGKDEQFF
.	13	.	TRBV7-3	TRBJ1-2	TGTGCCAGCAGCTTTATGTCCGGGGGCGGCTACACCTTC	CASSFMSGGGYTF
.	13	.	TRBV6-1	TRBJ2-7	TGTGCCAGCAGTGAAGCCGAGGGAGTCGAGCAGTACTTC	CASSEAEGVEQYF
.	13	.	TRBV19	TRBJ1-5	TGTGCCAGTAGTACCCTCAGGGATCAGCCCCAGCATTTT	CASSTLRDQPQHF
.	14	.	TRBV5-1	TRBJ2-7	TGCGCCAGCAGCCCCACAGGGTCAGGCTACGAGCAGTACTTC	CASSPTGSGYEQYF
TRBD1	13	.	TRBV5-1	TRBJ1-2	TGCGCCAGCAGCATTCAGGGGGCGGATGGCTACACCTTC	CASSIQGADGYTF
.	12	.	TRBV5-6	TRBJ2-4	TGTGCCAGCAGCTTGCTGGAACGATCCCAGTACTTC	CASSLLERSQYF
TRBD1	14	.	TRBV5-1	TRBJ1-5	TGCGCCAGCAGCATAGACAGGGGCAATCAGCCCCAGCATTTT	CASSIDRGNQPQHF
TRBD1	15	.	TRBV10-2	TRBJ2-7	TGCGCCAGCAGTGTTGGACAGGTACTTCCCTACGAGCAGTACTTC	CASSVGQVLPYEQYF
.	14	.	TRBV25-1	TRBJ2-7	TGTGCCAGCAGGGATGCAGGGTCCTATTCCGAGCAGTACTTC	CASRDAGSYSEQYF
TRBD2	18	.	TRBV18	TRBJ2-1	TGTGCCAGCTCACCACAATCGGCTAGCGGGGGGGTTTACAATGAGCAGTTCTTC	CASSPQSASGGVYNEQFF
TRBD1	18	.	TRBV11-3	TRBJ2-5	TGTGCCAGCAGCTTAGTTGTGGCGGGACAGGGCCGTCGGGAGACCCAGTACTTC	CASSLVVAGQGRRETQYF
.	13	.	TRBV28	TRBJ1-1	TGTGCCAGCGACGGGCACATGAACACTGAAGCTTTCTTT	CASDGHMNTEAFF
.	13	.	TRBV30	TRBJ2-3	TGTGCCTGGAGTCCTACGGGACTTCAGGGGCAGTATTTT	CAWSPTGLQGQYF
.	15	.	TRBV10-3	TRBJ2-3	TGTGCCATCAGTGAAGGCCTAGCTGGCACAGATACGCAGTATTTT	CAISEGLAGTDTQYF
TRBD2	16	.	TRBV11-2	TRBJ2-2	TGTGCCAGCAGCTTGTCGGGACTAGCGGGACCCGGGGAGCTGTTTTTT	CASSLSGLAGPGELFF
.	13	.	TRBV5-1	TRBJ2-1	TGCGCCAGCAGCTTGGATGGTTACAATGAGCAGTTCTTC	CASSLDGYNEQFF
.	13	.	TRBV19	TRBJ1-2	TGTGCCAGTCGGACAGAGGCTAACTATGGCTACACCTTC	CASRTEANYGYTF
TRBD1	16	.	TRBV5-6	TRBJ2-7	TGTGCCAGCAGCATTACAGGGGCCGGTTTGATCTACGAGCAGTACTTC	CASSITGAGLIYEQYF
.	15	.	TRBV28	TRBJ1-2	TGTGCCAGCACCCATGGGGACGGAGGTAACTATGGCTACACCTTC	CASTHGDGGNYGYTF
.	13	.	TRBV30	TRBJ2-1	TGTGCCTGGAGTGTACGTAAGGATCGTGAGCAGTTCTTC	CAWSVRKDREQFF
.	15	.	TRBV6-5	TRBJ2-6	TGTGCCAGCAGTTATACGGGATCTGGGGCCAACGTCCTGACTTTC	CASSYTGSGANVLTF
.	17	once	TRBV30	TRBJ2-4	TGTGCCTGGAGTCCAGCCTGGGGTCAACTAGCCAAAAACATTCAGTACTTC	CAWSPAWGQLAKNIQYF
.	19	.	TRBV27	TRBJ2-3	TGTGCCAGCAGTTTAACCCCTCGGGGGTCGGGGCGGATGACAGATACGCAGTATTTT	CASSLTPRGSGRMTDTQYF
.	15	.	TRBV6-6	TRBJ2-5	TGTGCCAGCAGTTACGGTTGGACTCTCCAAGAGACCCAGTACTTC	CASSYGWTLQETQYF
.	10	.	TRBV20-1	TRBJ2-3	TGCAGTGTCCGAGGAGATACGCAGTATTTT	CSVRGDTQYF